This note documents a single T cell receptor (beta chain) sequence. The CDR3 length is 15 residues. Looked up from germline, CDR1 is LGHDT and CDR2 is YNNKEL (reference sequence). Trimming stripped 5 bases from V and 0 bases from J, with 11 bases between. This sample is drawn from a study of blood T cell repertoires in COVID-19. Study-wide background: The origin of the acute and convalescent COVID-19 samples was the United States, Italy and Spain. In each case, the material was cDNA or gDNA derived from T cells, B-cell-depleted T cells, or PBMCs.

Original handling: Quantification of nucleated cells was approximated via reference gene primer amplification. Here immunoSEQ multiplex PCR was the method, and the copy in TCRdb shows in-frame clones only, minus some. For V, J and clone size, that table is used; D and trimming come from the DNA. The data hold roughly 150,000 clones, with around nine tenths observed a single time. This chain links TRBV3-1 (or the pseudogene TRBV3-2) with TRBJ1-3; D remains ambiguous. The source is a human donor in a cohort sampled during active COVID-19. The sequencing sample was made of peripheral blood. CDR3: CASSFPQASGNTIYF. DNA of the CDR3: TGTGCCAGCAGCTTTCCCCAGGCCTCTGGAAACACCATATATTTT.